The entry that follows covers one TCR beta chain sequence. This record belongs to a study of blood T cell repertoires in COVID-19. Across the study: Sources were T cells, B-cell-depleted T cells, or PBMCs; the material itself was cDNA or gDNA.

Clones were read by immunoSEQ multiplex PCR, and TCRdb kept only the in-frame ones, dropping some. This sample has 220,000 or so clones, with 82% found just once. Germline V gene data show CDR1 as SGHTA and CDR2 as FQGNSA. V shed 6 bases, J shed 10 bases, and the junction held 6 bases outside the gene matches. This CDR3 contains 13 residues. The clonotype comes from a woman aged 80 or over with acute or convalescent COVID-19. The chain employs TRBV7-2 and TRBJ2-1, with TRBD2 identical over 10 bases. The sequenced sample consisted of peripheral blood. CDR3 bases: TGTGCCAGCAGGGTAACAGCGGGAGGGGAGCAGTTCTTC. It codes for CASRVTAGGEQFF. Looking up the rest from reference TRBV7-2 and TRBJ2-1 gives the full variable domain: GAGVSQSPSNKVTEKGKDVELRCDPISGHTALYWYRQSLGQGLEFLIYFQGNSAPDKSGLPSDRFSAERTGGSVSTLTIQRTQQEDSAVYLCASRVTAGGEQFFGPGTRLTVL.